The 8 T cell receptor beta chains listed next were all sequenced from one sample in a study of monozygotic twins with inflammatory bowel disease. After re-calling the 5' RACE reads, TCRdb lists one entry per CDR3 protein, DNA absent. The repertoire shows some 330,000 distinct CDR3 sequences; the top ten hold 5.5% to 6.5%. The sequencing input was blood. Receptors were obtained from a human donor with ulcerative colitis or Crohn's disease, or a healthy co-twin of an affected twin (not recorded which).

This chain uses TRBV6-2 or TRBV6-3 with TRBJ2-2; TCRdb lists TRBD1, though no DNA is available to test this call. Germline V gene sequence: CDR1 MNHEY, CDR2 SVGEGT. This CDR3 is 14 amino acids long. The CDR3: CASSHRTGSGELFF.

V gene TRBV18 combines with J gene TRBJ2-1; TCRdb's D gene call, TRBD1, goes unchecked for lack of DNA. CDR1 KGHSH and CDR2 LQKENI come from the germline V gene. The CDR3 spans 19 residues. The CDR3 loop reads CASSSFPGGGPFLYNEQFF. Full variable domain (missing parts from reference TRBV18 and TRBJ2-1): NAGVMQNPRHLVRRRGQEARLRCSPMKGHSHVYWYRQLPEEGLKFMVYLQKENIIDESGMPKERFSAEFPKEGPSILRIQQVVRGDSAAYFCASSSFPGGGPFLYNEQFFGPGTRLTVL.

The rearrangement uses TRBV20-1 and TRBJ1-2; TCRdb outputs TRBD1, but without DNA this stays unchecked. This CDR3 is built from 14 residues. Germline CDR1 and CDR2: DFQATT and SNEGSKA (reference sequence). The CDR3 sequence: CSAYRARSNYGYTF.

V usage is TRBV12-3 or TRBV12-4 and J usage is TRBJ1-1; TCRdb selects TRBD1, and the lack of DNA leaves this call unchecked. This CDR3 has 13 amino acids. This CDR3 is CASIQHGASEAFF.

This chain links TRBV4-2 with TRBJ2-5; TCRdb's D call, TRBD2, is unchecked because there is no DNA. The germline gives CDR1 LGHNA, CDR2 YNFKEQ. This CDR3 is 17 amino acids long. The CDR3 loop is CASSQESLAGYQETQYF.

The rearrangement links TRBV10-3 to TRBJ1-5; TCRdb's assignment of TRBD1 cannot be checked, as there is no DNA. Germline CDR1 is ENHRY and CDR2 is SYGVKD. CDR3 length: 14 residues. CDR3 loop: CAISDGPGNQPQHF.

The chain has TRBV7-2 and TRBJ1-2. The CDR3 totals 14 residues. The germline CDR1 and CDR2 sequences are SGHTA and FQGNSA. CDR3 in amino acids: CASSLNGLNYGYTF. Full variable domain (outside the CDR3, taken from reference TRBV7-2 and TRBJ1-2): GAGVSQSPSNKVTEKGKDVELRCDPISGHTALYWYRQSLGQGLEFLIYFQGNSAPDKSGLPSDRFSAERTGGSVSTLTIQRTQQEDSAVYLCASSLNGLNYGYTFGSGTRLTVV.

The chain recombines TRBV7-6 with TRBJ2-7. The CDR3 loop spans 13 amino acids. Germline V gene lookup returns CDR1 SGHVS and CDR2 FNYEAQ. The CDR3 protein is CASSPTNTYEQYF.